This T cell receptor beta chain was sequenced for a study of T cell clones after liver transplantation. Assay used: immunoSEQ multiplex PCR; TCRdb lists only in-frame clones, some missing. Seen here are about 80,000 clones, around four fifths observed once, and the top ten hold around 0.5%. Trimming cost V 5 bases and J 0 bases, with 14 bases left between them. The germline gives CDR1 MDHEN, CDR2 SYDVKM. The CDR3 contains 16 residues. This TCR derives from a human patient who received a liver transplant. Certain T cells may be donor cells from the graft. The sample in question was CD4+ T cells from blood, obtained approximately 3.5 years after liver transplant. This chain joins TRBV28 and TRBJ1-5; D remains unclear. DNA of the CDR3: TGTGCCAGCAGTCACCCAATGAGGGATAGCAATCAGCCCCAGCATTTT. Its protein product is CASSHPMRDSNQPQHF.